A single T cell receptor (beta chain) is shown here with its context. The CDR3 has 14 amino acids. The V gene's germline CDR1 is DFQATT and CDR2 SNEGSKA (reference sequence). J gave up 0 bases and V 5 bases, and 7 bases lay outside the gene matches. This sample stems from a study of T cell repertoires in cytomegalovirus infection. TCRdb reprocessed the reads via MiXCR and lists one record per CDR3 protein. Of 200,000 to 300,000 distinct CDR3 sequences in the sample, approximately 10% were seen once. The chain has TRBV20-1 and TRBJ2-7; 7 bases line up with TRBD1. This receptor was taken from a human donor in good health (CMV status not recorded). Some clones in this sample may be carry-over from other donors' samples. Sequencing was carried out using PBMCs. In DNA, the CDR3 is TGCAGTGCTTACAGACAGGGAAGCTCCTACGAGCAGTACTTC. It translates to CSAYRQGSSYEQYF.